A single sample gave rise to the 24 T cell receptor beta chains below, sequenced in a study of blood T cell repertoires in COVID-19. Repertoires were generated with immunoSEQ multiplex PCR, while TCRdb's copy carries only in-frame clones and drops some. Of hundreds of thousands of clones listed, roughly 89% are singletons. The sequenced material came from peripheral blood. The receptors come from a woman aged 25 to 45 with active or convalescent COVID-19.

The chain is built from TRBV6-2 or TRBV6-3 and TRBJ1-1; D perhaps matches TRBD1 (6 bases). The germline gives CDR1 MNHEY, CDR2 SVGEGT. The CDR3 runs 14 residues. The V gene lost 5 bases and the J gene lost 4 bases, with 14 bases spanning the gap. CDR3 bases: TGTGCCAGCAGTAGCGCAGGGGTTGGCACTGAAGCTTTCTTT. Residues: CASSSAGVGTEAFF.

This chain links TRBV11-2 with TRBJ1-3; tentative D call: TRBD1 (6 bases). V lost 5 bases to trimming and J lost 8 bases, with 10 bases between them. The CDR3 is made up of 12 amino acids. Germline CDR1 and CDR2: SGHAT and FQNNGV. This CDR3 is CASSPQGYTIYF. The CDR3 nucleotides read TGTGCCAGCAGCCCACAGGGTTACACCATATATTTT.

The genes are TRBV2 and TRBJ2-5, with 8 bases identical to TRBD2. V dropped 3 bases and J dropped 4; count of bases not matched to a gene: 7. This CDR3 comprises 15 residues. CDR1 SNHLY and CDR2 FYNNEI come from the germline V gene. The CDR3 DNA sequence: TGTGCCAGCAGTGAGGACGGGGGGGCCGGAGAGACCCAGTACTTC. Amino acid sequence: CASSEDGGAGETQYF.

This clone turned up a few times. This rearrangement joins TRBV15 to TRBJ1-5, with a possible D match to TRBD1 (6 bases). From germline, CDR1 is LNHNV and CDR2 YYDKDF (reference sequence). CDR3 size: 14 residues. The V and J ends lost 0 bases and 9 bases respectively, with 12 bases between them. CDR3 region: CATSRDGDTGPQHF. CDR3 coding DNA: TGTGCCACCAGCAGAGACGGGGACACCGGGCCCCAGCATTTT.

The CDR3 DNA follows: TGTGCCAGCAGCAGAGACAGGGGGCTGAACACTGAAGCTTTCTTT. Protein sequence: CASSRDRGLNTEAFF. The genes are TRBV2 and TRBJ1-1, with 10 bases aligning to TRBD1. V lost 6 bases to trimming and J lost 0 bases; unmatched junction nucleotides: 4. CDR1 and CDR2 (germline): SNHLY, FYNNEI. This CDR3 is 15 amino acids long.

The chain is built from TRBV2 and TRBJ2-5; TRBD2 might be the D (5 bases). This CDR3 spans 15 amino acids. Germline V gene lookup returns CDR1 SNHLY and CDR2 FYNNEI. The ends were cut back, 4 bases at V and 5 bases at J, with 17 bases in the middle. CDR3 in amino acids: CASSAGLTLGETQYF. CDR3 nucleotide sequence: TGTGCCAGCAGTGCCGGACTTACGCTGGGGGAGACCCAGTACTTC.

This chain joins TRBV6-6 and TRBJ2-1; weak D call: TRBD2 (6 bases). Germline assignment: CDR1 MNHNY and CDR2 SVGAGI (reference sequence). V was trimmed by 5 bases and J by 8 bases, leaving 16 bases between them. The CDR3 length is 14 residues. The CDR3 sequence: CASSSGLPLDEQFF. For the CDR3, the DNA is TGTGCCAGCAGTAGCGGGCTACCTTTAGATGAGCAGTTCTTC.

The chain is built from TRBV7-2 and TRBJ2-7, with D tentatively TRBD2 (5 bases). Looked up from germline, CDR1 is SGHTA and CDR2 is FQGNSA. Trimming pared 5 bases from V and 5 bases from J, leaving 13 bases between. The CDR3 totals 13 residues. The CDR3 loop is CASSPGLRHEQYF. The CDR3 region has the DNA TGTGCCAGCAGCCCCGGACTCCGCCACGAGCAGTACTTC.

The rearrangement joins TRBV27 to TRBJ2-1; 10 bases line up with TRBD2. The CDR3 is 16 residues long. Germline V lookup: CDR1 MNHEY, CDR2 SMNVEV (reference sequence). The trim removed 6 bases at V and 4 bases at J, leaving 9 bases unmatched. The CDR3, as DNA: TGTGCCAGCAGATTCACCGGTAGCGGGAGGTACAATGAGCAGTTCTTC. This sequence encodes CASRFTGSGRYNEQFF.

This rearrangement joins TRBV4-1 to TRBJ1-4, with D perhaps matching TRBD1 (5 bases). Germline V gene lookup returns CDR1 MGHRA and CDR2 YSYEKL. V lost 1 base and J lost 8, with 14 bases in between. The CDR3 is made up of 15 amino acids. CDR3 nucleotides: TGCGCCAGCAGCCAAGGGTCAGGGCCAGGAGAAAAACTGTTTTTT. It codes for CASSQGSGPGEKLFF.

Comment on this clone: Other DNA variants within this sample encode the same CDR3. The chain carries TRBV30 and TRBJ2-1; weak D call: TRBD2 (6 bases). V lost 0 bases to trimming and J lost 1 base, with 10 bases between them. The germline CDR1 and CDR2 sequences are GTSNPN and SVGIG (reference sequence). The length of the CDR3 is 15 residues. The CDR3 here is CAWSVGSGSYNEQFF. In nucleotides, the CDR3 is TGTGCCTGGAGTGTAGGGAGCGGGTCCTACAATGAGCAGTTCTTC. The variable domain in full, with the rest retrieved from reference TRBV30 and TRBJ2-1, is SQTIHQWPATLVQPVGSPLSLECTVEGTSNPNLYWYRQAAGRGLQLLFYSVGIGQISSEVPQNLSASRPQDRQFILSSKKLLLSDSGFYLCAWSVGSGSYNEQFFGPGTRLTVL.

The chain carries TRBV30 and TRBJ1-2; maybe TRBD1 (6 bases). This CDR3 has 15 amino acids. V was shortened by 4 bases and J by 4 bases, with 19 bases between the two germline ends. Per the germline V gene, CDR1 is GTSNPN and CDR2 is SVGIG (reference sequence). CDR3 coding DNA: TGTGCCTGGAAACACCGGGACACGGCGAGCTATGGCTACACCTTC. Translation gives CAWKHRDTASYGYTF.

The chain has TRBV11-2 and TRBJ2-3, with TRBD2 matching over 10 bases. This CDR3 spans 16 amino acids. Germline V gene lookup returns CDR1 SGHAT and CDR2 FQNNGV. With V trimmed by 1 base and J by 4 bases, 5 bases remained unmatched. The CDR3 DNA is TGTGCCAGCAGCTTAGTTAGCGGGAGGTCGGCAGATACGCAGTATTTT. Its protein product is CASSLVSGRSADTQYF. The full variable domain, rest sourced from reference TRBV11-2 and TRBJ2-3, is EAGVAQSPRYKIIEKRQSVAFWCNPISGHATLYWYQQILGQGPKLLIQFQNNGVVDDSQLPKDRFSAERLKGVDSTLKIQPAKLEDSAVYLCASSLVSGRSADTQYFGPGTRLTVL.

J is TRBJ2-4 and V is TRBV14; D might be TRBD2 (5 bases). Trimming left V 2 bases short and J 5 bases short, with 13 bases between. The CDR3 runs 15 residues. Germline V lookup: CDR1 SGHDN, CDR2 FVKESK. The chain's CDR3 is CASSQTTGNENIQYF. The CDR3 DNA reads as TGTGCCAGCAGCCAAACGACGGGGAATGAAAACATTCAGTACTTC. Full variable domain (remainder filled in from reference TRBV14 and TRBJ2-4): EAGVTQFPSHSVIEKGQTVTLRCDPISGHDNLYWYRRVMGKEIKFLLHFVKESKQDESGMPNNRFLAERTGGTYSTLKVQPAELEDSGVYFCASSQTTGNENIQYFGAGTRLSVL.

The rearrangement links TRBV19 to TRBJ2-7; D is ambiguous. The V and J ends lost 11 bases and 3 bases respectively, with 11 bases between them. CDR1 LNHDA and CDR2 SQIVND come from the germline V gene (reference sequence). CDR3 length: 11 amino acids. CDR3 region: CASSALYEQYF. The CDR3 bases are TGTGCCTCCTCCGCACTCTACGAGCAGTACTTC.

This chain links TRBV15 with TRBJ2-1, with 13 bases identical to TRBD2. Germline V gene lookup returns CDR1 LNHNV and CDR2 YYDKDF (reference sequence). Germline trimming cut 0 bases from V and 2 bases from J; bases unmatched to any gene: 4. CDR3 length: 18 amino acids. CDR3 sequence reads: CATSRDRTSGGAYNEQFF. The CDR3 DNA reads as TGTGCCACCAGCAGAGATCGTACTAGCGGGGGGGCCTACAATGAGCAGTTCTTC. Combining the CDR3 with reference TRBV15 and TRBJ2-1 gives the whole variable domain DAMVIQNPRYQVTQFGKPVTLSCSQTLNHNVMYWYQQKSSQAPKLLFHYYDKDFNNEADTPDNFQSRRPNTSFCFLDIRSPGLGDTAMYLCATSRDRTSGGAYNEQFFGPGTRLTVL.

The chain employs TRBV13 and TRBJ2-5; D remains unclear. This CDR3 is built from 12 residues. The germline V gene has CDR1 PRHDT and CDR2 FYEKMQ (reference sequence). Between the trimmed V and J ends, which lost 4 bases and 4 bases, there was a span of 7 bases. The CDR3 loop reads CASSSSPETQYF. In DNA form, the CDR3 reads TGTGCCAGCAGCTCGTCTCCAGAGACCCAGTACTTC.

The rearrangement joins TRBV29-1 to TRBJ2-3; 7 bases match TRBD2. V was pared by 8 bases and J by 5 bases, with 13 bases of the junction left unmatched. Germline CDR1 SQVTM, CDR2 ANQGSEA. This CDR3 is 14 amino acids long. CDR3 in DNA: TGCAGCCTTCTAACGGGGAGGGCGGAAGATACGCAGTATTTT. It is translated as CSLLTGRAEDTQYF.

The J gene is TRBJ1-1, the V gene TRBV7-2; 9 bases are shared with TRBD1. CDR3 size: 14 residues. Germline-derived CDR1 and CDR2 are SGHTA and FQGNSA. Trimming cost V 5 bases and J 4 bases; bases outside gene matches: 5. The CDR3 nucleotides are TGTGCCAGCAGCCTGGGACAGGGCCCCACTGAAGCTTTCTTT. This sequence encodes CASSLGQGPTEAFF.

The chain links TRBV18 to TRBJ2-5, with 10 nucleotides matching TRBD1. CDR1 is KGHSH and CDR2 is LQKENI in the germline V gene. The CDR3 has 14 residues. Trimming cost V 4 bases and J 5 bases; bases outside gene matches: 4. Here the CDR3 reads CASSRDRGEETQYF. Written as DNA, the CDR3 is TGTGCCAGCTCACGGGACAGGGGAGAGGAGACCCAGTACTTC.

The chain uses TRBV9 and TRBJ2-1, with 8 bases aligning to TRBD1. From germline, CDR1 is SGDLS and CDR2 YYNGEE. The CDR3 spans 15 residues. J lost 7 bases, V lost 3 bases, and 9 bases had no gene match. CDR3 sequence reads: CASSAEDRVYNEQFF. The DNA for the CDR3 is TGTGCCAGCAGCGCAGAGGACAGGGTGTATAATGAGCAGTTCTTC.

The chain combines TRBV30 with TRBJ1-4, with 8 nucleotides matching TRBD1. V was clipped by 2 bases and J by 6 bases; unmatched bases: 8. The CDR3 runs 15 residues. Germline V CDR1 and CDR2: GTSNPN, SVGIG (reference sequence). CDR3 region: CAWSSPGQVDEKLFF. Here the CDR3 DNA reads TGTGCCTGGAGTTCTCCGGGACAGGTAGATGAAAAACTGTTTTTT.

The rearrangement links TRBV6-5 to TRBJ1-3; possible D gene TRBD1, 5 bases. The length of the CDR3 is 14 residues. The ends were cut back, 3 bases at V and 8 bases at J, with 14 bases in the middle. Germline V gives CDR1 MNHEY, CDR2 SVGAGI. In DNA form, the CDR3 reads TGTGCCAGCAGTTATGGGGGGGAACAAGACACCATATATTTT. Its protein is CASSYGGEQDTIYF.

This chain joins TRBV11-2 and TRBJ2-2, with TRBD2 as a possible D gene (5 bases). The V end was cut by 3 bases, the J end by 0 bases, with 11 bases between. Germline assignment: CDR1 SGHAT and CDR2 FQNNGV. This CDR3 comprises 16 residues. CDR3 nucleotide sequence: TGTGCCAGCAGCTTCCTGACTATTTCGAACACCGGGGAGCTGTTTTTT. Amino acid sequence: CASSFLTISNTGELFF.